These T cell receptor beta chains were read from a single sample in a study of blood T cell repertoires in COVID-19. Data came from immunoSEQ multiplex PCR; TCRdb stores just in-frame clones and leaves some out. The sample holds about 150,000 clones, around 86% seen once. The sequencing input was peripheral blood. These receptors came from a man aged 60-69 years with COVID-19, enrolled during active disease. Both conserved end residues are part of each CDR3. A D gene is named only where the DNA matches it firmly. The size field is filled for only some rows; it gives once, few, many or a size class.

size: .; J: TRBJ2-1; D: TRBD1; V: TRBV10-3; DNA: TGTGCCATCAGTGGCGGTGGGGACAGGGGGCCTAAATTGAGCTCCTACAATGAGCAGTTCTTC; CDR3: CAISGGGDRGPKLSSYNEQFF
size: .; J: TRBJ1-2; D: .; V: TRBV6-5; DNA: TGTGCCAGCAGGCCCACAGGATCCTATGGCTACACCTTC; CDR3: CASRPTGSYGYTF
size: .; J: TRBJ2-7; D: .; V: TRBV5-1; DNA: TGCGCCAGCAGCTTGTCGGCAGGGCCGTCCTACGAGCAGTACTTC; CDR3: CASSLSAGPSYEQYF
size: .; J: TRBJ1-1; D: TRBD1; V: TRBV28; DNA: TGTGCCACTTTACAGGGGGCCCCGGTCACTGAAGCTTTCTTT; CDR3: CATLQGAPVTEAFF
size: .; J: TRBJ2-1; D: TRBD2; V: TRBV14; DNA: TGTGCCAGCAGCCAACGGACTAGTAATCCGTTCTTC; CDR3: CASSQRTSNPFF
size: .; J: TRBJ1-2; D: .; V: TRBV5-1; DNA: TGCGCCAGCAGCTTGAGCGGGGGCACTGGCTACACCTTC; CDR3: CASSLSGGTGYTF
size: .; J: TRBJ1-2; D: .; V: TRBV14; DNA: TGTGCCAGCAGCCAAGCCTCCGGTCGGGGTCAGATTAACTATGGCTACACCTTC; CDR3: CASSQASGRGQINYGYTF
size: .; J: TRBJ1-1; D: TRBD1; V: TRBV7-2; DNA: TGTGCCAGCAGCCTGACAGGGTCCGGGAACACTGAAGCTTTCTTT; CDR3: CASSLTGSGNTEAFF
size: .; J: TRBJ2-2; D: .; V: TRBV7-9; DNA: TGTGCCAGCAGCTTAGTGGGGAGTACCGGGGAGCTGTTTTTT; CDR3: CASSLVGSTGELFF
size: .; J: TRBJ1-1; D: .; V: TRBV19; DNA: TGTGCCAGTAGTATGGGCCCTCGGGCTTTCTTT; CDR3: CASSMGPRAFF
size: .; J: TRBJ2-2; D: .; V: TRBV19; DNA: TGTGCCACCGGGACTCTAGGGCGGGAGGAGCTGTTTTTT; CDR3: CATGTLGREELFF
size: .; J: TRBJ1-3; D: TRBD1; V: TRBV5-1; DNA: TGCGCCAGCAGCTTAGGGACAGGGAGAAACACCATATATTTT; CDR3: CASSLGTGRNTIYF
size: .; J: TRBJ1-5; D: .; V: TRBV7-9; DNA: TGTGCCAGCAGCCCAGGCACAACCTATCAGCCCCAGCATTTT; CDR3: CASSPGTTYQPQHF
size: .; J: TRBJ1-6; D: .; V: TRBV14; DNA: TGTGCCAGCAGCCAAGATGGGCGAGGGAATTCACCCCTCCACTTT; CDR3: CASSQDGRGNSPLHF
size: .; J: TRBJ1-6; D: TRBD1; V: TRBV7-2; DNA: TGTGCCAGCAGCTTAGCGCCAGGGGGCAGGAATTCACCCCTCCACTTT; CDR3: CASSLAPGGRNSPLHF
size: .; J: TRBJ2-3; D: .; V: TRBV11-3; DNA: TGTGCCAGCAGCTTTTTAGGGGCCGGGGATACGCAGTATTTT; CDR3: CASSFLGAGDTQYF
size: .; J: TRBJ1-2; D: .; V: TRBV6-5; DNA: TGTGCCAGCAGTTTCACCCTGGAGGCCCACTATGGCTACACCTTC; CDR3: CASSFTLEAHYGYTF
size: .; J: TRBJ1-4; D: .; V: TRBV9; DNA: TGTGCCAGCAGCGTAGAGGTGGGGAGTAATGAAAAACTGTTTTTT; CDR3: CASSVEVGSNEKLFF
size: .; J: TRBJ2-5; D: .; V: TRBV20-1; DNA: TGCAGTGCTAGTCTTTTCGGGCGGGACCAAGAGACCCAGTACTTC; CDR3: CSASLFGRDQETQYF
size: few; J: TRBJ1-3; D: .; V: TRBV7-9; DNA: TGTGCCAGCAGCTCGGGTTCTAACCCTAACACCATATATTTT; CDR3: CASSSGSNPNTIYF
size: .; J: TRBJ2-3; D: TRBD2; V: TRBV7-3; DNA: TGTGCCAGCAGCTTAATCGCTAGCGGGGAGCAGTATTTT; CDR3: CASSLIASGEQYF
size: .; J: TRBJ2-3; D: TRBD2; V: TRBV4-3; DNA: TGCGCCAGCAGCCGCGGGGGGACCAAAAGCACAGATACGCAGTATTTT; CDR3: CASSRGGTKSTDTQYF
size: .; J: TRBJ1-2; D: TRBD1; V: TRBV19; DNA: TGTGCCAGTAGCGGGACAGGGTATGGCTACACCTTC; CDR3: CASSGTGYGYTF
size: once; J: TRBJ2-1; D: TRBD2; V: TRBV12-3/TRBV12-4; DNA: TGTGCCAGCAGTTTGGGGACTAGCGATGAGCAGTTCTTC; CDR3: CASSLGTSDEQFF
size: .; J: TRBJ1-6; D: TRBD1; V: TRBV10-2; DNA: TGCGCCAGCAGCGCGGGACAGAGGGAGAACAATTCACCCCTCCACTTT; CDR3: CASSAGQRENNSPLHF
size: .; J: TRBJ1-5; D: TRBD1; V: TRBV15; DNA: TGTGCCACCAGCACTACAGGGGGCCAGAATCAGCCCCAGCATTTT; CDR3: CATSTTGGQNQPQHF
size: .; J: TRBJ2-3; D: TRBD2; V: TRBV5-4; DNA: TGTGCCAGCAGCTTGGGAACTAGCGGGGGGGCCGTTGCGCAGTATTTT; CDR3: CASSLGTSGGAVAQYF
size: .; J: TRBJ1-2; D: .; V: TRBV12-3/TRBV12-4; DNA: TGTGCCAGCGGCTACAGCGGTGGGTATGGCTACACCTTC; CDR3: CASGYSGGYGYTF
size: .; J: TRBJ1-2; D: TRBD1; V: TRBV7-2; DNA: TGTGCCAGCAGCCAACCCGGGACAGGGCACGGCTACACCTTC; CDR3: CASSQPGTGHGYTF
size: .; J: TRBJ1-2; D: .; V: TRBV18; DNA: TGTGCCAGCTCACCAGACCCGCTCCCAGCGTCATATGGCTACACCTTC; CDR3: CASSPDPLPASYGYTF
size: .; J: TRBJ2-7; D: TRBD2; V: TRBV4-1; DNA: TGCGCCAGCAGCCAAGATGTGGCGGGAGGGCCTGAGCTGGAGCAGTACTTC; CDR3: CASSQDVAGGPELEQYF
size: few; J: TRBJ2-7; D: TRBD2; V: TRBV18; DNA: TGTGCCAGCTCACCAGATCTAGCGGGGTCCTACGAGCAGTACTTC; CDR3: CASSPDLAGSYEQYF
size: .; J: TRBJ2-3; D: TRBD2; V: TRBV5-4; DNA: TGTGCCAGCAGCTTGGCGGCTAGCGGGAGCCCTAGCACAGATACGCAGTATTTT; CDR3: CASSLAASGSPSTDTQYF
size: .; J: TRBJ2-7; D: .; V: TRBV2; DNA: TGTGCCAGCAGGGGGGCTTTAGGGGAGCAGTACTTC; CDR3: CASRGALGEQYF
size: .; J: TRBJ2-2; D: .; V: TRBV19; DNA: TGTGCCAGTAGGTGGCAGGGAAACACCGGGGAGCTGTTTTTT; CDR3: CASRWQGNTGELFF
size: few; J: TRBJ1-5; D: .; V: TRBV9; DNA: TGTGCCAGCAGCGTAGACGGTATGAGCAATCAGCCCCAGCATTTT; CDR3: CASSVDGMSNQPQHF
size: .; J: TRBJ2-3; D: .; V: TRBV4-1; DNA: TGCGCCAGCAGCCAACTAGATACGCAGTATTTT; CDR3: CASSQLDTQYF
size: .; J: TRBJ2-7; D: .; V: TRBV30; DNA: TGTGCCTGGGGTGACAGTTCCTACGAGCAGTACTTC; CDR3: CAWGDSSYEQYF
size: .; J: TRBJ1-2; D: .; V: TRBV3-1/TRBV3-2; DNA: TGTGCCAGCAGCCAGGCCGGGGGGCTGGGATACACCTTC; CDR3: CASSQAGGLGYTF
size: .; J: TRBJ1-5; D: TRBD1; V: TRBV2; DNA: TGTGCCAGCAGTGAAGCGCTTCTGGGGACAGATAATCAGGCCCAGCATTTT; CDR3: CASSEALLGTDNQAQHF
size: once; J: TRBJ1-3; D: .; V: TRBV27; DNA: TGTGCCAGCAGTCGCCGGGGGTCTGGAAACACCATATATTTT; CDR3: CASSRRGSGNTIYF
size: .; J: TRBJ1-5; D: .; V: TRBV19; DNA: TGTGCCAGTAGTATGCCCGCGGCAGGGGGCAATCAGCCCCAGCATTTT; CDR3: CASSMPAAGGNQPQHF
size: .; J: TRBJ1-3; D: .; V: TRBV4-2; DNA: TGTGCCAGCAGCCAAGTCGGTGGGGCAGCAGGAAACACCATATATTTT; CDR3: CASSQVGGAAGNTIYF
size: .; J: TRBJ2-3; D: TRBD2; V: TRBV24-1; DNA: TGTGCCACCAGTGGGGCTAGCGGGAGGGCAGCAGATACGCAGTATTTT; CDR3: CATSGASGRAADTQYF
size: once; J: TRBJ2-2; D: .; V: TRBV19; DNA: TGTGCCAGTAGTACCGTGGGATCGGGGTCCGGGGAGCTGTTTTTT; CDR3: CASSTVGSGSGELFF
size: .; J: TRBJ2-2; D: .; V: TRBV28; DNA: TGTGCCAGCAGTTTCGACTGGGTAGGCGGGGAGCTGTTTTTT; CDR3: CASSFDWVGGELFF
size: .; J: TRBJ2-4; D: .; V: TRBV12-3/TRBV12-4; DNA: TGTGCCAGCAGTATGCCTAGAAACATTCAGTACTTC; CDR3: CASSMPRNIQYF
size: once; J: TRBJ2-2; D: .; V: TRBV12-5; DNA: TGTGCTAGTGGTTTGGGGGTTAGCGGAGGTACCGGGGAGCTGTTTTTT; CDR3: CASGLGVSGGTGELFF
size: .; J: TRBJ1-1; D: TRBD1; V: TRBV18; DNA: TGTGCCAGCTCTCAAGGACAGGGGATCTCTGAAGCTTTCTTT; CDR3: CASSQGQGISEAFF
size: .; J: TRBJ2-7; D: .; V: TRBV18; DNA: TGTGCCAGCTCACCACTGGGGCCAGCCTACGAGCAGTACTTC; CDR3: CASSPLGPAYEQYF
size: .; J: TRBJ1-6; D: .; V: TRBV5-6; DNA: TGTGCCAGCAGCTTGTACCAGGGGACGGTTAATTCACCCCTCCACTTT; CDR3: CASSLYQGTVNSPLHF
size: few; J: TRBJ1-6; D: TRBD1; V: TRBV7-2; DNA: TGTGCCAGCAGCTTAGCGCGGGGGACAGGGGATAATTCACCCCTCCACTTT; CDR3: CASSLARGTGDNSPLHF
size: .; J: TRBJ1-4; D: TRBD1; V: TRBV11-3; DNA: TGTGCCAGCAGCTGGACAGGTTCCACTAATGAAAAACTGTTTTTT; CDR3: CASSWTGSTNEKLFF
size: .; J: TRBJ1-3; D: .; V: TRBV5-1; DNA: TGCGCCAGCAGCGTCGGGGGAAGAGTTGGAAACACCATATATTTT; CDR3: CASSVGGRVGNTIYF
size: .; J: TRBJ2-5; D: TRBD2; V: TRBV3-1/TRBV3-2; DNA: TGTGCCAGCAGCCAGGAATTACTAGCGGGAGGCTCGGGAGAGACCCAGTACTTC; CDR3: CASSQELLAGGSGETQYF